This T cell receptor (beta chain) was documented in a study of CD8+ T cells in alopecia areata. Study overall: Oral tofacitinib, 5 to 10 mg twice daily, was given in an open-label trial. Study-wide results and caveats: In blood and scalp, many expanded lesional clones persisted during tofacitinib. Researchers report lesional scalp, most notably alopecia totalis/universalis, outstripped normal scalp in clonality.

This clone was detected only a few times. Its antigen remains unidentified. This CDR3 spans 13 amino acids. Between the trimmed V and J ends, which lost 1 base and 4 bases, there was a span of 6 bases. CDR1 is MNHEY, CDR2 SMNVEV, per germline (reference sequence). Treatment: oral pan-JAK inhibitor, 5-10 mg twice daily. Individuals with alopecia areata gave both lesional scalp punch biopsies and peripheral blood for collection. Sequencing templates came from extracted RNA that was reverse transcribed into cDNA. The data were produced by immunoSEQ multiplex PCR, yet TCRdb's version contains in-frame clones alone and is incomplete. The sample records fewer than 200,000 clones, roughly 61% being singletons.

This receptor was identified in a human donor with alopecia areata. The rearrangement links TRBV27 to TRBJ2-3; no firm D call. The input for sequencing was CD8+ T cells sorted from blood, taken at week 24, from a patient treated with tofacitinib. The CDR3 loop is CASSLLGADTQYF. The CDR3 DNA reads as TGTGCCAGCAGTTTATTAGGTGCAGATACGCAGTATTTT.